This entry lists 29 T cell receptor beta chains sequenced from one sample in a study of radiotherapy plus CTLA-4 blockade in lung cancer. Assay: immunoSEQ multiplex PCR; the TCRdb copy retains only in-frame clones and omits some. The repertoire holds approximately 49,000 clones, roughly 81% seen once, with roughly 26% in the top ten. Material: peripheral blood, obtained from a patient treated with radiotherapy plus ipilimumab. The receptor source for this set is a human donor with non-small cell lung cancer whose response to radiotherapy plus ipilimumab could not be evaluated.

This CDR3 reads CASSLGGDNVLTF. CDR3 in DNA: TGCGCCAGCAGCTTGGGAGGAGACAACGTCCTGACTTTC. The V gene is TRBV5-1, the J gene TRBJ2-6; D unresolved. Germline assignment: CDR1 SGHRS and CDR2 YFSETQ. CDR3 length: 13 amino acids. Between the trimmed V and J ends, which lost 0 bases and 9 bases, there was a span of 7 bases. Looking up the rest from reference TRBV5-1 and TRBJ2-6 gives the full variable domain: KAGVTQTPRYLIKTRGQQVTLSCSPISGHRSVSWYQQTPGQGLQFLFEYFSETQRNKGNFPGRFSGRQFSNSRSEMNVSTLELGDSALYLCASSLGGDNVLTFGAGSRLTVL.

The rearrangement links TRBV6-6 to TRBJ1-2; 7 positions match TRBD1. The ends lost 5 bases at V and 0 bases at J; junction bases unmatched: 3. The germline V gene has CDR1 MNHNY and CDR2 SVGAGI (reference sequence). This CDR3 is 14 amino acids long. The CDR3 reads CASSGGTANYGYTF. The CDR3 DNA follows: TGTGCCAGCAGTGGTGGGACAGCTAACTATGGCTACACCTTC.

This chain joins TRBV6-1 and TRBJ2-7; TRBD2 aligns across 9 bases. The CDR3 runs to 16 residues. CDR1 MNHNS and CDR2 SASEGT come from the germline V gene. J was trimmed by 4 bases and V by 4 bases; bases with no gene match: 11. The CDR3, as DNA: TGTGCCAGCAGTGGGTTCGAATTCAGCGGGAGGTACGAGCAGTACTTC. It specifies CASSGFEFSGRYEQYF.

The J gene is TRBJ2-1, the V gene TRBV5-1; TRBD1 is a possible D gene (6 bases). The V end lost 0 bases, the J end lost 7 bases, and 14 bases lay between the germline ends. Germline V CDR1 and CDR2: SGHRS, YFSETQ. The CDR3 contains 15 residues. CDR3 in amino acids: CASSLASGARNEQFF. The CDR3 nucleotides are TGCGCCAGCAGCTTGGCGTCAGGGGCTCGTAATGAGCAGTTCTTC.

The chain has TRBV7-8 and TRBJ2-7; 9 bases agree with TRBD2. V lost 6 bases to trimming and J lost 2 bases; unmatched junction nucleotides: 14. This CDR3 comprises 17 residues. In germline, CDR1 is SGHVS, CDR2 FQNEAQ. CDR3 DNA sequence: TGTGCCAGCAGTCTAGCTGGAGCGGGAGGACGGGCCTACGAGCAGTACTTC. It specifies CASSLAGAGGRAYEQYF.

V usage is TRBV2 and J usage is TRBJ2-4; TRBD2 matches 8 bases. Germline lookup yields CDR1 SNHLY and CDR2 FYNNEI. V was pared by 6 bases and J by 11 bases, with 24 bases of the junction left unmatched. This CDR3 spans 18 amino acids. CDR3 nucleotides: TGTGCCAGCAGCACCAACCCCCAGAGCGTAGCGGGGAGTGAACTTCAGTACTTC. This encodes CASSTNPQSVAGSELQYF.

The chain is built from TRBV7-6 and TRBJ1-6; the D is unclear. V was clipped by 5 bases and J by 6 bases, with 11 bases between them. The CDR3 extends over 14 amino acids. From germline, CDR1 is SGHVS and CDR2 FNYEAQ. CDR3 nucleotides: TGTGCCAGCAGCCCGACGGGAGGTAATTCACCCCTCCACTTT. Translation gives CASSPTGGNSPLHF.

This clone was recorded once. V is TRBV25-1 and J is TRBJ2-7; the match to TRBD1 covers 8 bases. Germline V gene sequence: CDR1 MGHDK, CDR2 SYGVNS. This CDR3 has 15 residues. V trimming: 2 bases; J trimming: 5 bases; junction bases outside the gene matches: 8. For the CDR3, the DNA is TGTGCCAGCAGTGAAGACAGGGGAAGATTCGACGAGCAGTACTTC. It is translated as CASSEDRGRFDEQYF.

Worth noting for this clone: Sequence at one end of the junction differs from germline and may be a read error. The chain couples TRBV4-2 to TRBJ2-1, with TRBD1 matching 7 bases. Germline CDR1 LGHNA, CDR2 YNFKEQ. The CDR3 consists of 16 residues. The CDR3: CASGQATGDSYNEQFF. The CDR3 DNA follows: TGTGCCAGCGGCCAGGCCACAGGGGATTCCTACAATGAGCAGTTCTTC.

V gene TRBV5-1 combines with J gene TRBJ2-2, with D unclear. Per the germline V gene, CDR1 is SGHRS and CDR2 is YFSETQ. The V gene lost 2 bases and the J gene lost 6 bases, with 11 bases spanning the gap. The CDR3 is made up of 14 amino acids. For the CDR3, the DNA is TGCGCCAGCAGCTTAACAAGTCGTCCCGGGGAGCTGTTTTTT. This gives the protein CASSLTSRPGELFF.

Notes on this clone: In the same sample, other DNA sequences code for this CDR3. The chain has TRBV30 and TRBJ2-7, with D possibly matching TRBD2 (6 bases). The length of the CDR3 is 14 residues. Germline CDR1 GTSNPN, CDR2 SVGIG (reference sequence). With 4 bases removed from V and 0 bases from J, the gap between germline ends came to 13 bases. This CDR3 is CAWMRDSSSYEQYF. CDR3 coding DNA: TGTGCCTGGATGCGGGACTCCAGCTCCTACGAGCAGTACTTC. Supplemented by reference TRBV30 and TRBJ2-7, the full variable domain reads SQTIHQWPATLVQPVGSPLSLECTVEGTSNPNLYWYRQAAGRGLQLLFYSVGIGQISSEVPQNLSASRPQDRQFILSSKKLLLSDSGFYLCAWMRDSSSYEQYFGPGTRLTVT.

The chain employs TRBV5-1 and TRBJ1-1, with D unclear. The CDR3 has 13 amino acids. CDR1 SGHRS and CDR2 YFSETQ come from the germline V gene. V was trimmed by 0 bases and J by 8 bases, leaving 11 bases between them. The CDR3 DNA is TGCGCCAGCAGCTTGGAGAGCTCCCCGGAAGCTTTCTTT. It specifies CASSLESSPEAFF.

The rearrangement joins TRBV19 to TRBJ2-3; TRBD1 aligns across 9 bases. Germline V gene lookup returns CDR1 LNHDA and CDR2 SQIVND (reference sequence). J gave up 8 bases and V 1 base, and 7 bases lay outside the gene matches. The CDR3 length is 15 residues. CDR3 DNA: TGTGCCAGTAGTATAGGGGACAGGGCCTGGGGTACGCAGTATTTT. It is translated as CASSIGDRAWGTQYF.

The chain is built from TRBV9 and TRBJ2-3, with a possible D match to TRBD2 (7 bases). Germline-derived CDR1 and CDR2 are SGDLS and YYNGEE. This CDR3 region has 18 residues. V was cut by 4 bases and J by 0 bases, with 21 bases left in between. The chain's CDR3 is CASSPEQGLAASTDTQYF. In DNA, the CDR3 is TGTGCCAGCAGCCCTGAACAGGGTCTAGCGGCTAGCACAGATACGCAGTATTTT. Supplemented by reference TRBV9 and TRBJ2-3, the full variable domain reads DSGVTQTPKHLITATGQRVTLRCSPRSGDLSVYWYQQSLDQGLQFLIQYYNGEERAKGNILERFSAQQFPDLHSELNLSSLELGDSALYFCASSPEQGLAASTDTQYFGPGTRLTVL.

This clone was seen only a few times. The chain joins TRBV2 to TRBJ2-7, with a possible D match to TRBD1 (8 bases). CDR1 SNHLY and CDR2 FYNNEI come from the germline V gene. The CDR3 spans 13 residues. The ends were cut back, 6 bases at V and 6 bases at J, with 15 bases in the middle. The CDR3 loop is CASRKQGGLEQYF. In DNA, the CDR3 is TGTGCCAGCAGGAAACAGGGGGGGCTCGAGCAGTACTTC.

The V gene is TRBV29-1, the J gene TRBJ2-7, with TRBD1 identical over 7 bases. The CDR3 has 16 amino acids. Looked up from germline, CDR1 is SQVTM and CDR2 is ANQGSEA. V was pared by 4 bases and J by 0 bases, with 12 bases of the junction left unmatched. The CDR3, as DNA: TGCAGCGTTGTGGGGACAGCGGTGGGGAGCTCCTACGAGCAGTACTTC. Its protein is CSVVGTAVGSSYEQYF.

V is TRBV9 and J is TRBJ2-1; 8 bases are shared with TRBD2. CDR3 length: 15 amino acids. The germline CDR1 and CDR2 sequences are SGDLS and YYNGEE. Unmatched junction bases numbered 6, after V lost 0 bases and J lost 7 bases. The CDR3 DNA follows: TGTGCCAGCAGCGTAGCGGGAGGGCCTATGAATGAGCAGTTCTTC. Encoded protein: CASSVAGGPMNEQFF.

The chain joins TRBV19 to TRBJ2-7; 11 bases are a match to TRBD2. The germline V gene encodes CDR1 LNHDA and CDR2 SQIVND (reference sequence). The CDR3 spans 15 residues. J gave up 6 bases and V 6 bases, and 10 bases lay outside the gene matches. CDR3 sequence reads: CASRHPLAGASEQYF. Here the CDR3 DNA reads TGTGCCAGTAGACATCCACTAGCGGGAGCATCCGAGCAGTACTTC.

The V gene is TRBV7-2, the J gene TRBJ2-7, with TRBD2 identical over 7 bases. The CDR3 is made up of 15 amino acids. Losses at the gene ends were 5 bases for V and 3 bases for J; bases not matched to a gene: 10. Germline lookup yields CDR1 SGHTA and CDR2 FQGNSA. The CDR3 loop reads CASSVGLLANYEQYF. The CDR3 nucleotides are TGTGCCAGCAGCGTAGGGTTACTAGCGAACTACGAGCAGTACTTC.

The chain links TRBV6-5 to TRBJ1-5, with 10 bases matching TRBD1. V lost 0 bases and J lost 5; bases outside the gene matches: 4. The CDR3 length is 16 residues. Per germline, CDR1 MNHEY and CDR2 SVGAGI. The CDR3: CASSYSWTGGDQPQHF. The CDR3 DNA follows: TGTGCCAGCAGTTACTCGTGGACAGGGGGTGATCAGCCCCAGCATTTT.

The count of this clone is one. The chain links TRBV5-1 to TRBJ1-6, with a tentative D call TRBD1 (5 bases). The ends were cut back, 0 bases at V and 6 bases at J, with 10 bases in the middle. Per the germline V gene, CDR1 is SGHRS and CDR2 is YFSETQ. CDR3 length equals 15 residues. CDR3 coding DNA: TGCGCCAGCAGCTTGGAGGGGTTCGGTAATTCACCCCTCCACTTT. Protein product: CASSLEGFGNSPLHF.

This sequence joins TRBV6-5 and TRBJ1-6; 8 nucleotides match TRBD1. Germline assignment: CDR1 MNHEY and CDR2 SVGAGI. The CDR3 runs to 14 residues. V shed 5 bases, J shed 11 bases, and the junction held 8 bases outside the gene matches. The CDR3 region has the DNA TGTGCCAGCAGTCTTGGACAGGGCGCGACACCCCTCCACTTT. Its protein product is CASSLGQGATPLHF.

This sequence joins TRBV18 and TRBJ2-3; maybe TRBD2 (6 bases). The CDR3 length is 16 residues. Germline CDR1 reads KGHSH; CDR2 reads LQKENI. Trimming removed 3 bases at V and 1 base at J, with 14 bases between. DNA of the CDR3: TGTGCCAGCTCACCCAAGAGGTGGGGGGGCACAGATACGCAGTATTTT. Translation gives CASSPKRWGGTDTQYF.

The chain employs TRBV6-6 and TRBJ2-3; 10 nucleotides align to TRBD1. Germline CDR1 and CDR2: MNHNY and SVGAGI (reference sequence). This CDR3 comprises 16 residues. J was trimmed by 2 bases and V by 6 bases; bases with no gene match: 8. CDR3 in amino acids: CASSPGQGEYTDTQYF. CDR3 nucleotide sequence: TGTGCCAGCAGCCCCGGACAGGGGGAATACACAGATACGCAGTATTTT.

The chain employs TRBV28 and TRBJ2-3; D gene unclear. CDR1 and CDR2 (germline): MDHEN, SYDVKM. Deletions cut 2 bases from V and 4 bases from J, with 10 bases between. The CDR3 extends over 14 amino acids. The CDR3 DNA reads TGTGCCAGCAGTTTAAGCAGGCCACCAGATACGCAGTATTTT. Protein sequence: CASSLSRPPDTQYF.

Comments on this clone: At one boundary the junction diverges from the germline segment, which might be a read error. This sequence joins TRBV28 and TRBJ1-2, with 8 bases that match TRBD1. The CDR3 has 14 residues. Germline V gene data show CDR1 as MDHEN and CDR2 as SYDVKM. Written as DNA, the CDR3 is TGTGCCAACAGTTTAGAGGACAGGGCGAATGGCTACACCTTC. Protein sequence: CANSLEDRANGYTF.

This clone has just one count. The chain employs TRBV4-3 and TRBJ2-1; the match to TRBD2 covers 7 bases. This CDR3 region has 17 residues. From germline, CDR1 is LGHNA and CDR2 YSLEER. After removal of 0 bases from V and 3 bases from J, the junction contained 8 bases not matched to a gene. The CDR3 DNA reads TGCGCCAGCAGCCAAGATACGGCGGGAGCGAACTACAATGAGCAGTTCTTC. It yields the protein CASSQDTAGANYNEQFF.

The chain links TRBV28 to TRBJ2-7; 9 bases are shared with TRBD2. With 4 bases clipped from V and 4 bases from J, the junction kept 8 bases outside the gene matches. Germline V lookup: CDR1 MDHEN, CDR2 SYDVKM. This CDR3 contains 15 residues. In DNA, the CDR3 is TGTGCCAGCAGTTCTGAGGGACTAGCAAGATACGAGCAGTACTTC. Protein sequence: CASSSEGLARYEQYF.

The chain has TRBV6-5 and TRBJ2-5; D may be TRBD1 (6 bases). Germline CDR1 reads MNHEY; CDR2 reads SVGAGI. This CDR3 region has 16 residues. Trimming cost V 2 bases and J 5 bases, with 18 bases left between them. Here the CDR3 reads CASSYGRGSLVETQYF. Written as DNA, the CDR3 is TGTGCCAGCAGTTACGGCAGGGGCTCGCTGGTCGAGACCCAGTACTTC.